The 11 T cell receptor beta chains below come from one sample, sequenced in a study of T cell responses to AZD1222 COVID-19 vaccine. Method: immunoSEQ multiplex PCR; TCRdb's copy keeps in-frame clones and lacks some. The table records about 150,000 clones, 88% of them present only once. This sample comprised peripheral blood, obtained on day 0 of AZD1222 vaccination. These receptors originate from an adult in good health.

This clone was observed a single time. This CDR3 is CASSYSIWENTAFF. The CDR3 DNA reads as TGTGCCAGCAGTTACTCGATATGGGAAAATACGGCTTTCTTT. J is TRBJ1-1 and V is TRBV6-5; no reliable D call. The ends were cut back, 0 bases at V and 11 bases at J, with 16 bases in the middle. Germline CDR1 MNHEY, CDR2 SVGAGI. This CDR3 comprises 14 residues.

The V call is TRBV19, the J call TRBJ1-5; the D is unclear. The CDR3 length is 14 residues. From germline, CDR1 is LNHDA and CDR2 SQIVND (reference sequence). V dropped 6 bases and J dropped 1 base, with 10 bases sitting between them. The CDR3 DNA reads TGTGCCAGTAGGGTGGGAGGCAGCAATCAGCCCCAGCATTTT. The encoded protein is CASRVGGSNQPQHF.

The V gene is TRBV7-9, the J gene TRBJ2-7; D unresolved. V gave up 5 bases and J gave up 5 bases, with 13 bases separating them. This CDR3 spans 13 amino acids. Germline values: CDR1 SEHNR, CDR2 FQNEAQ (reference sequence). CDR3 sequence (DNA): TGTGCCAGCAGCCTCTCAGTGGGCCACGAGCAGTACTTC. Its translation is CASSLSVGHEQYF.

CDR3 DNA: TGTGCCAGCAGTTTTCGCGGGGCCCTATTAGTGTACGAGCAGTACTTC. Its protein product is CASSFRGALLVYEQYF. V usage is TRBV28 and J usage is TRBJ2-7; weak D call: TRBD2 (6 bases). The CDR3 consists of 16 residues. The germline V gene encodes CDR1 MDHEN and CDR2 SYDVKM. V lost 3 bases and J lost 4, with 19 bases in between.

The CDR3 region is CASTGGGGGYSNQPQHF. The CDR3 nucleotides are TGTGCCAGCACCGGAGGGGGAGGGGGATATAGCAATCAGCCCCAGCATTTT. The chain carries TRBV2 and TRBJ1-5; D perhaps matches TRBD1 (6 bases). CDR3 length: 17 amino acids. Trimming left V 7 bases short and J 0 bases short, with 19 bases between. Per germline, CDR1 SNHLY and CDR2 FYNNEI.

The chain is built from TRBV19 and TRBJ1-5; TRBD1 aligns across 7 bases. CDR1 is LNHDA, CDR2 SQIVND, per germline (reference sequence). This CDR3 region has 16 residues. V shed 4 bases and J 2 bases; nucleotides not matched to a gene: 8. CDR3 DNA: TGTGCCAGTAGTACCTTAGACAGGGCAGGCAATCAGCCCCAGCATTTT. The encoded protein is CASSTLDRAGNQPQHF.

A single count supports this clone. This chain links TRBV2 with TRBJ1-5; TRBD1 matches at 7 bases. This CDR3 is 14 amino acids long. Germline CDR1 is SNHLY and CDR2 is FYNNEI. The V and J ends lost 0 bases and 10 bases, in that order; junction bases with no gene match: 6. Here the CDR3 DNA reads TGTGCCAGCAGTGAAGCAGAAGGGGGCACCCCCCAGCATTTT. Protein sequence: CASSEAEGGTPQHF.

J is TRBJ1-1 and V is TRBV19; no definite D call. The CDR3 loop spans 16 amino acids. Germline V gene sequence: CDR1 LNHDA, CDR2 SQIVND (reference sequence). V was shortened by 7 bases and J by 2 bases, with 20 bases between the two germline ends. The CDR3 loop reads CASIPLPQGINTEAFF. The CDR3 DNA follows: TGTGCCAGTATCCCCCTACCCCAAGGGATCAACACTGAAGCTTTCTTT.

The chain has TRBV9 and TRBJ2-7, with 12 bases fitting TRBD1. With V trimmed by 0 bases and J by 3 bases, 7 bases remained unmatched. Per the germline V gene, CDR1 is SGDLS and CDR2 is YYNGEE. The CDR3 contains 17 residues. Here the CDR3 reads CASSVAQGTGGGYEQYF. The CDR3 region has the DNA TGTGCCAGCAGCGTAGCCCAAGGGACAGGGGGCGGCTACGAGCAGTACTTC.

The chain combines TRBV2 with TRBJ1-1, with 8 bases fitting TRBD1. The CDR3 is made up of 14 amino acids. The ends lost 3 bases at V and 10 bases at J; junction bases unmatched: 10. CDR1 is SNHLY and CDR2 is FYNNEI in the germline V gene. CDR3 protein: CASSDRTGLERAFF. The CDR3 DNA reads TGTGCCAGCAGTGACCGGACAGGGTTGGAGAGAGCTTTCTTT.

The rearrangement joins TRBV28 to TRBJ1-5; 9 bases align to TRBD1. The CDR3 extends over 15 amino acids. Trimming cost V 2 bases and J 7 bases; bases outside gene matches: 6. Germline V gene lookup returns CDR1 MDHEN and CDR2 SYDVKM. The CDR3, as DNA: TGTGCCAGCAGTTTAGGGACAGGGACGATACAGCCCCAGCATTTT. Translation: CASSLGTGTIQPQHF. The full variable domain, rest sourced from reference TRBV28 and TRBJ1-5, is DVKVTQSSRYLVKRTGEKVFLECVQDMDHENMFWYRQDPGLGLRLIYFSYDVKMKEKGDIPEGYSVSREKKERFSLILESASTNQTSMYLCASSLGTGTIQPQHFGDGTRLSIL.